This T cell receptor (beta chain) came from a study of T cell repertoires in ileal Crohn's disease. Study in general: Operated complications were stricturing disease (about 60%) and penetrating disease (about 39%).

Germline CDR1 reads SNHLY; CDR2 reads FYNNEI. This CDR3 region has 13 residues. The ends were cut back, 2 bases at V and 7 bases at J, with 8 bases in the middle. Judged by abundance, this clone is medium-sized. As yet, its antigen is unknown. Findings of the study overall: Every patient over 26.8% clonality showed endoscopic recurrence.

Only in-frame clones appear in the TCRdb table, and some are missing; sequencing was by immunoSEQ multiplex PCR. The repertoire has 11,000 or so clones, 70% to 80% of them found once; the top ten carry approximately 15%. The time point denotes: neoterminal ileum biopsy at postoperative endoscopy, about 6 months after surgery. This clonotype originated in an adult with Crohn's disease. This chain links TRBV2 with TRBJ2-2; D is perhaps TRBD1 (5 bases). The specimen was ileal tissue. CDR3 protein: CASSETRGGELFF. DNA for the CDR3: TGTGCCAGCAGTGAAACAAGGGGCGGGGAGCTGTTTTTT.